This paragraph covers one T cell receptor beta chain sequence. The target antigen is unknown. It was 9.5 to 10 milliliters of peripheral blood that were drawn from each donor. The sample belongs to a study of blood T cells in healthy people across ages. V was pared by 3 bases and J by 4 bases, with 9 bases between. The germline V gene has CDR1 SQVTM and CDR2 ANQGSEA. The CDR3 totals 13 residues. A second PCR of 7 to 11 cycles used a sample-barcoded 5' primer and a J-beta primer mix. TCRdb reanalysed the 5' RACE reads using MiXCR and keeps one entry per CDR3 protein. The sample lists hundreds of thousands of distinct CDR3 sequences; about half were seen once. Study-level results: In the absence of known donor CMV status, changes in expanded clonotypes were possibly confounded. Strong correlation linked observed beta diversity and percent naive T cells. Long-lived and aged donors differed, with more naive CD4+ cells and higher diversity in the long-lived.

This sequence was found in a man between 60 and 75 years old in good health. The chain is built from TRBV29-1 and TRBJ2-2; TRBD1 might be the D (6 bases). The sample consisted of blood. Here the CDR3 DNA reads TGCAGCGTTGAGGGCAGGGGCACCGGGGAGCTGTTTTTT. It yields the protein CSVEGRGTGELFF.